This T cell receptor beta chain was recovered during a study of control samples from healthy donors and cancer patients. Germline V gives CDR1 SGHRS, CDR2 YFSETQ. The CDR3 is 17 residues long. J lost 4 bases, V lost 1 base, and 10 bases had no gene match. Only in-frame clones appear in the TCRdb table, and some are missing; sequencing was by immunoSEQ multiplex PCR. The table records roughly 64,000 clones, 90% of them present only once. The receptor comes from a woman between 50 and 59 years old with colorectal cancer. This chain links TRBV5-1 with TRBJ2-7, with 11 bases aligning to TRBD2. The specimen sequenced was PBMCs. The DNA of the CDR3 is TGCGCCAGCAGCTTGACCCCAACTAGCGGGAGTAGGTACGAGCAGTACTTC. Translating it yields CASSLTPTSGSRYEQYF.